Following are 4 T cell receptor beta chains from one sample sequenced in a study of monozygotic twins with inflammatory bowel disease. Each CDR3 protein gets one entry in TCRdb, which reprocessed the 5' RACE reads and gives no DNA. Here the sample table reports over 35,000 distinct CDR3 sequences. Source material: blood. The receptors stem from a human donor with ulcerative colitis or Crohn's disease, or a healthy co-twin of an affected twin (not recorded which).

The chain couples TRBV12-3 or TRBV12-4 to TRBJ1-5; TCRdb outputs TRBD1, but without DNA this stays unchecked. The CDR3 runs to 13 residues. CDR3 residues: CASTWAGEQPQYF.

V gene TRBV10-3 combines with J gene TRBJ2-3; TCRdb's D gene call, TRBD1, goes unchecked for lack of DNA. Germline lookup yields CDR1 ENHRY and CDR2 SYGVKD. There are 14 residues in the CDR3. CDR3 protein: CAIRTEVDTDTQYF.

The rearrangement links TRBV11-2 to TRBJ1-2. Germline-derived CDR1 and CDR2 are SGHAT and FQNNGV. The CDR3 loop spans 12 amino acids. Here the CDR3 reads CASSLYSQGYTF.

This chain's CDR3 is CASSRYGTGNTNEKLFF. This chain connects TRBV5-6 to TRBJ1-4; as DNA is missing, the TRBD1 call by TCRdb cannot be tested. The CDR3 length is 17 residues. Germline assignment: CDR1 SGHDT and CDR2 YYEEEE.